Presented here are 29 T cell receptor beta chains from one specimen sequenced in a study of shared clonotypes between healthy human individuals (dated by TCRdb to 2018 to 2020). Receptors were amplified or captured by the immunoSEQ multiplex PCR assay. The table was pulled from immuneACCESS by TCRdb, which kept in-frame rearrangements only. Such tables lose some clones; where checked, under half of the loss comes from unresolved V genes, and the rest has no known cause. The sample contains some 2,100,000 clones, approximately 96% of them found a single time. The leading ten clones occupy roughly 0.13% of the sample. Sequencing used naive CD4+ T cells sorted from blood. The cell subset or site label corresponds to: CD45RA+ positively selected. The receptors shown here come from a man between 18 and 29 years old in good health.

The genes are TRBV28 and TRBJ2-3, with D maybe TRBD2 (6 bases). V gave up 3 bases and J gave up 1 base, with 14 bases separating them. The germline gives CDR1 MDHEN, CDR2 SYDVKM. This CDR3 spans 16 amino acids. The CDR3 DNA follows: TGTGCCAGCAGTTTGGGGCGGGGAGGAGGCACAGATACGCAGTATTTT. It codes for CASSLGRGGGTDTQYF.

The chain combines TRBV18 with TRBJ2-1; weak D call: TRBD1 (6 bases). The CDR3 is 15 amino acids. The V gene's germline CDR1 is KGHSH and CDR2 LQKENI. Between the trimmed V and J ends, which lost 3 bases and 5 bases, there was a span of 14 bases. As DNA, the CDR3 is TGTGCCAGCTCACCTCAGGGGATATCCAACAATGAGCAGTTCTTC. It specifies CASSPQGISNNEQFF.

The CDR3 region is CAWSRLAGYQETQYF. CDR3 nucleotides: TGTGCCTGGAGCCGACTAGCGGGGTACCAAGAGACCCAGTACTTC. The V and J genes are TRBV30 and TRBJ2-5; TRBD2 matches 11 bases. The CDR3 sequence is 15 residues long. The germline gives CDR1 GTSNPN, CDR2 SVGIG (reference sequence). After removal of 3 bases from V and 0 bases from J, the junction contained 3 bases not matched to a gene.

The chain's CDR3 is CASRLSTGAVTGELFF. CDR3 in DNA: TGTGCCAGCCGTCTCTCGACAGGGGCGGTCACCGGGGAGCTGTTTTTT. V is TRBV6-4 and J is TRBJ2-2; 8 nucleotides match TRBD1. With 8 bases clipped from V and 4 bases from J, the junction kept 12 bases outside the gene matches. The CDR3 sequence is 16 residues long. The germline V gene encodes CDR1 MRHNA and CDR2 SNTAGT.

Of note for this clone: Other DNA sequences of this sample code for an identical CDR3. The V gene is TRBV30, the J gene TRBJ1-1; D call uncertain. V lost 0 bases, J lost 2 bases, and 7 bases lay in between. CDR3 length: 13 residues. Germline CDR1 is GTSNPN and CDR2 is SVGIG (reference sequence). CDR3 sequence: CAWSVQDNTEAFF. DNA of the CDR3: TGTGCCTGGAGTGTTCAGGATAACACTGAAGCTTTCTTT. Based on the CDR3 plus reference TRBV30 and TRBJ1-1, the full variable domain is SQTIHQWPATLVQPVGSPLSLECTVEGTSNPNLYWYRQAAGRGLQLLFYSVGIGQISSEVPQNLSASRPQDRQFILSSKKLLLSDSGFYLCAWSVQDNTEAFFGQGTRLTVV.

V and J are TRBV4-3 and TRBJ2-1; 15 nucleotides match TRBD2. The CDR3 contains 15 residues. V gave up 6 bases and J gave up 7 bases; unmatched junction bases: 4. Looked up from germline, CDR1 is LGHNA and CDR2 is YSLEER. CDR3 residues: CASSPGLAGGNEQFF. The CDR3 DNA reads TGCGCCAGCAGTCCGGGACTAGCGGGAGGTAATGAGCAGTTCTTC.

The chain employs TRBV5-1 and TRBJ1-1; 9 bases agree with TRBD1. The CDR3 has 18 residues. The V segment lost 4 bases and the J segment 0 bases; nucleotides outside the gene matches: 13. From germline, CDR1 is SGHRS and CDR2 YFSETQ. CDR3 sequence (DNA): TGCGCCAGCAGCCCAACGGGTACAGGGGGCCGAATGAACACTGAAGCTTTCTTT. Translation: CASSPTGTGGRMNTEAFF.

The rearrangement links TRBV2 to TRBJ2-7; TRBD2 is a possible D gene (6 bases). The CDR3 has 16 amino acids. From germline, CDR1 is SNHLY and CDR2 FYNNEI. Trimming left V 6 bases short and J 3 bases short, with 21 bases between. This CDR3 reads CASSDLDLGGYYEQYF. The DNA of the CDR3 is TGTGCCAGCAGCGACCTCGACTTGGGGGGTTACTACGAGCAGTACTTC.

The chain links TRBV6-6 to TRBJ1-5, with a tentative D call TRBD1 (6 bases). The CDR3 has 16 amino acids. Germline V gene sequence: CDR1 MNHNY, CDR2 SVGAGI (reference sequence). Trimming stripped 0 bases from V and 5 bases from J, with 14 bases between. CDR3 in DNA: TGTGCCAGCAGTTACTCAGGGGGACTCACATATCAGCCCCAGCATTTT. This sequence encodes CASSYSGGLTYQPQHF.

The DNA of the CDR3 is TGTGCCAGCAGCTTATGGGGGGCGGACTCACCCCTCCACTTT. It is translated as CASSLWGADSPLHF. The V call is TRBV7-9, the J call TRBJ1-6; weak D call: TRBD1 (6 bases). Germline V lookup: CDR1 SEHNR, CDR2 FQNEAQ (reference sequence). The V gene lost 2 bases and the J gene lost 10 bases, with 12 bases spanning the gap. This CDR3 has 14 amino acids.

This clone was seen only a few times. The V gene is TRBV10-3, the J gene TRBJ2-2; no firm D call. With 10 bases removed from V and 0 bases from J, the gap between germline ends came to 9 bases. This CDR3 has 13 residues. CDR1 is ENHRY, CDR2 SYGVKD, per germline. The CDR3 spells CATYGTNTGELFF. DNA for the CDR3: TGTGCCACCTACGGTACGAACACCGGGGAGCTGTTTTTT.

The chain joins TRBV7-9 to TRBJ1-6; 8 bases are a match to TRBD1. J gave up 8 bases and V 5 bases, and 11 bases lay outside the gene matches. The CDR3 loop spans 16 amino acids. Germline lookup yields CDR1 SEHNR and CDR2 FQNEAQ (reference sequence). For the CDR3, the DNA is TGTGCCAGCAGCCCGGGCGGGACAGGCGGGGATTCACCCCTCCACTTT. Translating it yields CASSPGGTGGDSPLHF.

Note on this clone: The conserved final phenylalanine or tryptophan is absent from the CDR3, which likely points to a read error. No DNA is shown, since the ends of the CDR3 on it are uncertain; the CDR3 is the one TCRdb lists. V and J are TRBV6-1 and TRBJ2-4; the table assigns TRBD1, which was not confirmed against the DNA. Ends included, the CDR3 has 11 residues. Looked up from germline, CDR1 is MNHNS and CDR2 is SASEGT. CDR3: CASSGYRESYL.

The genes are TRBV19 and TRBJ1-5; D uncertain. Trimming removed 7 bases at V and 2 bases at J, with 12 bases between. The CDR3 has 14 residues. Looked up from germline, CDR1 is LNHDA and CDR2 is SQIVND (reference sequence). Here the CDR3 DNA reads TGTGCCAGTAAAAGGATCGGGGGCAATCAGCCCCAGCATTTT. Amino acid sequence: CASKRIGGNQPQHF.

V and J are TRBV27 and TRBJ2-7, with a possible D match to TRBD2 (6 bases). The V and J ends lost 6 bases and 3 bases respectively, with 21 bases between them. The CDR3 spans 16 residues. Per the germline V gene, CDR1 is MNHEY and CDR2 is SMNVEV (reference sequence). In DNA form, the CDR3 reads TGTGCCAGCAGCCTCAGATTGGGGGGTGGTCACTACGAGCAGTACTTC. Its translation: CASSLRLGGGHYEQYF.

A word on this clone: The sample contains more than one DNA sequence encoding this CDR3. The gene calls are TRBV7-9 and TRBJ1-2; TRBD1 matches at 8 bases. The CDR3 is 13 residues long. V trimming: 3 bases; J trimming: 3 bases; junction bases outside the gene matches: 0. CDR1 and CDR2 from the germline V gene are SEHNR and FQNEAQ (reference sequence). CDR3 sequence reads: CASSLGQDYGYTF. CDR3 DNA: TGTGCCAGCAGCTTGGGACAGGACTATGGCTACACCTTC.

This chain uses TRBV6-6 with TRBJ2-7; 7 bases line up with TRBD2. The CDR3 totals 14 residues. Germline CDR1 reads MNHNY; CDR2 reads SVGAGI (reference sequence). After removal of 6 bases from V and 0 bases from J, the junction contained 5 bases not matched to a gene. This CDR3 is CASSREGLSYEQYF. Written as DNA, the CDR3 is TGTGCCAGCAGCAGGGAGGGACTCTCCTACGAGCAGTACTTC.

This clone showed up just once. Distinct nucleotide sequences in the sample also encode this CDR3. This sequence joins TRBV30 and TRBJ1-1; the D is unclear. Germline V gene lookup returns CDR1 GTSNPN and CDR2 SVGIG (reference sequence). Trimming removed 0 bases at V and 2 bases at J, with 1 base between. The CDR3 extends over 11 amino acids. CDR3 amino acids: CAWSVNTEAFF. DNA for the CDR3: TGTGCCTGGAGTGTTAACACTGAAGCTTTCTTT.

V is TRBV4-1 and J is TRBJ2-5; D is uncertain. The germline V gene encodes CDR1 MGHRA and CDR2 YSYEKL. V was cut by 1 base and J by 5 bases, with 11 bases left in between. CDR3 length: 14 amino acids. The CDR3, as DNA: TGCGCCAGCAGCCAAGGGGCAGGACGGGAGACCCAGTACTTC. This sequence encodes CASSQGAGRETQYF.

The chain couples TRBV10-1 to TRBJ2-7; D call uncertain. Germline V gene sequence: CDR1 WNHNN, CDR2 SYGVQD (reference sequence). This CDR3 is built from 12 residues. V lost 4 bases, J lost 1 base, and 5 bases lay in between. CDR3 residues: CASSAFSYEQYF. The CDR3 DNA follows: TGCGCCAGCAGTGCGTTTTCCTACGAGCAGTACTTC.

V gene TRBV2 combines with J gene TRBJ1-5; TRBD1 matches 10 bases. The CDR3 is 13 amino acids. CDR1 and CDR2 from the germline V gene are SNHLY and FYNNEI. The V and J ends lost 7 bases and 7 bases, in that order; junction bases with no gene match: 4. CDR3 residues: CASKRDRGQPQHF. CDR3 in DNA: TGTGCCAGCAAGAGGGACAGGGGCCAGCCCCAGCATTTT.

This chain joins TRBV10-2 and TRBJ2-4; 14 positions match TRBD2. The V gene end was trimmed by 7 bases and the J gene end by 1 base; junction bases not matched to a gene: 6. The CDR3 has 17 residues. Germline V gene lookup returns CDR1 WSHSY and CDR2 SAAADI. CDR3 nucleotides: TGCGCCAGCACTCGGACTAGCGGGAGGTTGGCCAAAAACATTCAGTACTTC. This gives the protein CASTRTSGRLAKNIQYF.

The chain couples TRBV7-2 to TRBJ1-6; D call uncertain. V was clipped by 1 base and J by 0 bases, with 10 bases between them. Germline V gene lookup returns CDR1 SGHTA and CDR2 FQGNSA. This CDR3 spans 17 amino acids. CDR3 sequence reads: CASSLEAQSSYNSPLHF. The CDR3 DNA follows: TGTGCCAGCAGCTTAGAGGCGCAGAGCTCCTATAATTCACCCCTCCACTTT. The whole variable domain, filled in from reference TRBV7-2 and TRBJ1-6, reads GAGVSQSPSNKVTEKGKDVELRCDPISGHTALYWYRQSLGQGLEFLIYFQGNSAPDKSGLPSDRFSAERTGGSVSTLTIQRTQQEDSAVYLCASSLEAQSSYNSPLHFGNGTRLTVT.

The chain combines TRBV5-1 with TRBJ1-1; D is ambiguous. Germline loops: CDR1 SGHRS, CDR2 YFSETQ. CDR3 length: 13 amino acids. V gave up 3 bases and J gave up 5 bases, with 11 bases separating them. As DNA, the CDR3 is TGCGCCAGCAGCTCTCCAGGTCAAACTGAAGCTTTCTTT. The encoded protein is CASSSPGQTEAFF.

V usage is TRBV7-9 and J usage is TRBJ2-1; 9 positions agree with TRBD2. The V gene's germline CDR1 is SEHNR and CDR2 FQNEAQ (reference sequence). The CDR3 loop spans 16 amino acids. Unmatched junction bases numbered 11, after V lost 5 bases and J lost 6 bases. DNA of the CDR3: TGTGCCAGCAGCCAGGCCGGGCTAGCGGGAACCAATGAGCAGTTCTTC. This gives the protein CASSQAGLAGTNEQFF.

This chain joins TRBV28 and TRBJ1-1; maybe TRBD1 (5 bases). V shed 4 bases and J shed 4 bases, with 10 bases lying between them. The germline V gene has CDR1 MDHEN and CDR2 SYDVKM. This CDR3 spans 13 amino acids. The CDR3 region is CASSSPGPTEAFF. CDR3 DNA sequence: TGTGCCAGCAGTTCCCCGGGACCCACTGAAGCTTTCTTT. The full variable domain, rest sourced from reference TRBV28 and TRBJ1-1, is DVKVTQSSRYLVKRTGEKVFLECVQDMDHENMFWYRQDPGLGLRLIYFSYDVKMKEKGDIPEGYSVSREKKERFSLILESASTNQTSMYLCASSSPGPTEAFFGQGTRLTVV.

The rearrangement uses TRBV28 and TRBJ1-5; TRBD1 matches at 9 bases. CDR1 MDHEN and CDR2 SYDVKM come from the germline V gene. Losses at the gene ends were 9 bases for V and 2 bases for J; bases not matched to a gene: 8. The CDR3 extends over 15 amino acids. The CDR3 loop is CASRTGEMGNQPQHF. CDR3 sequence (DNA): TGTGCCAGTCGGACAGGGGAGATGGGCAATCAGCCCCAGCATTTT.

As to this clone: The sample carries other DNA sequences with the same CDR3. This rearrangement joins TRBV7-9 to TRBJ1-1, with 7 bases matching TRBD1. Losses at the gene ends were 3 bases for V and 1 base for J; bases not matched to a gene: 2. Germline assignment: CDR1 SEHNR and CDR2 FQNEAQ (reference sequence). CDR3 length: 14 residues. This CDR3 is CASSFRQGNTEAFF. CDR3 nucleotide sequence: TGTGCCAGCAGCTTTCGACAGGGGAACACTGAAGCTTTCTTT.

The rearrangement joins TRBV29-1 to TRBJ2-6; D is uncertain. This CDR3 region has 13 residues. V was pared by 2 bases and J by 0 bases, with 2 bases between. The V gene's germline CDR1 is SQVTM and CDR2 ANQGSEA. In nucleotides, the CDR3 is TGCAGCGTTGAACTCTCTGGGGCCAACGTCCTGACTTTC. This codes for CSVELSGANVLTF.